This T cell receptor (beta chain) was obtained from a study of control samples from healthy donors and cancer patients. The V gene's germline CDR1 is MNHNY and CDR2 SVGAGI (reference sequence). V was pared by 5 bases and J by 4 bases, with 11 bases of the junction left unmatched. The CDR3 is made up of 17 amino acids. This clone has only one observation. Clones were sequenced by immunoSEQ multiplex PCR, and TCRdb holds only the in-frame ones, with some missing. This table holds 100,000 or so clones, about 79% found once. The chain is built from TRBV6-6 and TRBJ1-2; TRBD1 agrees at 12 bases. The source of this sequence is a woman aged 25 to 39 in good health. Sequencing used blood. The DNA for the CDR3 is TGTGCCAGCAGTCAGGGGACAGGGGGCTTGGGCGGCTATGGCTACACCTTC. Protein product: CASSQGTGGLGGYGYTF.